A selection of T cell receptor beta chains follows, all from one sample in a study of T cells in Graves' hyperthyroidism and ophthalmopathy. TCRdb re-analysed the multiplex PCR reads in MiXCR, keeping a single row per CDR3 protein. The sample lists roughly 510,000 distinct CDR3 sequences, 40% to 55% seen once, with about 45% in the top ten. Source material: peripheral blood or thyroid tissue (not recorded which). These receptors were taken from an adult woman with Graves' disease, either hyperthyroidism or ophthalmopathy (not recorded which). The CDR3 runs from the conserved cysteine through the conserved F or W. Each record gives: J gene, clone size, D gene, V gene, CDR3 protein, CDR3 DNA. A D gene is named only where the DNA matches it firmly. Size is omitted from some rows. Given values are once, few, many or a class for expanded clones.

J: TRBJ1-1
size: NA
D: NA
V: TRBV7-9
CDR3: CASSLRGGGKNTEAFF
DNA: TGTGCCAGCAGCTTACGGGGCGGGGGAAAGAACACTGAAGCTTTCTTT

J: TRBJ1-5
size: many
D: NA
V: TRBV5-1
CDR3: CASSLEPDYSQPQHF
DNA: TGCGCCAGCAGCTTGGAGCCCGACTATAGTCAGCCCCAGCATTTT

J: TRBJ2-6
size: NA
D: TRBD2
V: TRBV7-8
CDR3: CASSDTSGRASGANVLTF
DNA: TGTGCCAGCAGCGATACTAGCGGGAGGGCCTCTGGGGCCAACGTCCTGACTTTC

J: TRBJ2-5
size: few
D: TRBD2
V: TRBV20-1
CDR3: CSARDGSGGNQPQYF
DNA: TGCAGTGCTAGAGATGGTTCGGGGGGAAATCAGCCCCAGTACTTC

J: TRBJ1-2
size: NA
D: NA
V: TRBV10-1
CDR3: CASSDWGDGDTQYFGYTF
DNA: NA

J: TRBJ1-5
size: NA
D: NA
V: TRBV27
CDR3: CASSSRANDQPQHF
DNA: TGTGCCAGCAGCTCCAGGGCGAATGATCAGCCCCAGCATTTT

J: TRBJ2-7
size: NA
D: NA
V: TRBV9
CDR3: CASSVMAGNSYEQYF
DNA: TGTGCCAGCAGCGTTATGGCAGGGAACTCCTACGAGCAGTACTTC

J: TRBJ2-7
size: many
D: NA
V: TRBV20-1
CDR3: CSAVHFRSTYEQYF
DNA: TGCAGTGCCGTCCACTTCCGGAGTACCTACGAGCAGTACTTC

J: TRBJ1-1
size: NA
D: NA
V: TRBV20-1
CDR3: CSASLQLNTYTEAFF
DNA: TGCAGTGCTAGTTTGCAGTTGAACACCTACACTGAAGCTTTCTTT

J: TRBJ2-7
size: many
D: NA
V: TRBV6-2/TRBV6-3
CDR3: CASSYVLRFYEQYF
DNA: TGTGCCAGCAGTTACGTCCTTAGGTTCTACGAGCAGTACTTC

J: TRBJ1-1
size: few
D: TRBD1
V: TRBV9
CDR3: CASGGTGRGTEAFF
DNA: TGTGCCAGCGGAGGGACAGGGAGGGGAACTGAAGCTTTCTTT

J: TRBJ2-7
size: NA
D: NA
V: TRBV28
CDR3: CATQGSSYEQYF
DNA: TGTGCCACCCAAGGGAGCTCCTACGAGCAGTACTTC

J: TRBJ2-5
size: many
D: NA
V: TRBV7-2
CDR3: CASSLGGTAKETQYF
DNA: TGTGCCAGCAGCTTAGGAGGGACTGCTAAAGAGACCCAGTACTTC

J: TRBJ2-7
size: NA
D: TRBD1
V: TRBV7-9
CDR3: CASGHRDRSHEQYF
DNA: TGTGCCAGCGGCCACCGGGACAGATCCCACGAGCAGTACTTC

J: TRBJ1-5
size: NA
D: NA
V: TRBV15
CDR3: CATSISRVPLNQPQHF
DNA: TGTGCCACCAGCATCTCCCGGGTCCCACTCAATCAGCCCCAGCATTTT

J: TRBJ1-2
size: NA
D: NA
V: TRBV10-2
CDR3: CASSESQGFYGYTF
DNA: TGCGCCAGCAGTGAGTCTCAGGGATTCTATGGCTACACCTTC

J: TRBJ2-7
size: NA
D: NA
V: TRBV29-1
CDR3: CSVEFRSGQSTYEQYF
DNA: TGCAGCGTCGAGTTCAGATCCGGACAGAGCACCTACGAGCAGTACTTC

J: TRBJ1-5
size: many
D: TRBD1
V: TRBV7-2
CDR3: CASSLAPGQGYQPQHF
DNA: TGTGCCAGCAGCTTAGCGCCGGGACAGGGATATCAGCCCCAGCATTTT

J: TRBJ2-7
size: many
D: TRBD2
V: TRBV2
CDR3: CASTGRPIGEQYF
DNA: TGTGCCAGCACCGGGAGGCCCATAGGGGAGCAGTACTTC

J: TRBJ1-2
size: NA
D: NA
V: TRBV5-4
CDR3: CASSRGDRSLHYGYTF
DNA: TGTGCCAGCAGTCGAGGGGATAGGTCACTCCACTATGGCTACACCTTC

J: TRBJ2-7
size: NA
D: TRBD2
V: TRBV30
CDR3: CAWNELAGPYEQYF
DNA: TGTGCCTGGAACGAACTAGCGGGACCCTACGAGCAGTACTTC

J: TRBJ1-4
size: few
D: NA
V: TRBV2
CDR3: CASGTFDREKLFF
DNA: TGTGCCAGCGGGACATTTGATCGAGAAAAACTGTTTTTT

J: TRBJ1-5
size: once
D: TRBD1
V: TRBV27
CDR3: CASSFSWPGGSDHRGTPQHF
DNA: TGTGCCAGCAGTTTCTCTTGGCCGGGGGGATCTGACCACAGGGGGACGCCCCAGCATTTT

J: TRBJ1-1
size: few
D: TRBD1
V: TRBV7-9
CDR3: CASSPGTGESQAFF
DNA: TGTGCCAGCTCACCAGGGACAGGGGAAAGTCAGGCTTTCTTT

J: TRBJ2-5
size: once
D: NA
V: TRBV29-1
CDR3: CSVEGGTTIGRETQYF
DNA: TGCAGCGTTGAAGGGGGAACGACGATTGGGCGAGAGACCCAGTACTTC

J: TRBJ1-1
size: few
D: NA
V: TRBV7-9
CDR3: CASSLGGVEAFF
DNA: TGTGCCAGCAGCTTAGGGGGTGTTGAAGCTTTCTTT

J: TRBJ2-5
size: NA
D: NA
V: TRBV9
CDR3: CASSVGQTKETQYF
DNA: TGTGCCAGCAGCGTGGGACAAACGAAGGAGACCCAGTACTTC

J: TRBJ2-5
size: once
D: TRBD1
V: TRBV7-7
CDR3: CASSSQGARGTQYF
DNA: TGTGCTAGCAGCTCACAGGGGGCGAGGGGGACCCAGTACTTC

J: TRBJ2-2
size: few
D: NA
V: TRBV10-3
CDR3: CAHQERVAGELFF
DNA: TGTGCCCACCAAGAAAGGGTTGCCGGGGAGCTGTTTTTT